The rows below give T cell receptor beta chains drawn from one sample of a study of shared clonotypes between healthy human individuals. The protocol was immunoSEQ multiplex PCR, while the TCRdb copy is restricted to in-frame clones and leaves out a portion. This sample yields about 100,000 clones, of which approximately 70% are seen a single time; 24% belongs to the top ten. Sequenced material: memory CD8+ T cells sorted from blood. Source of these receptors: a woman aged 25-40 years in good health. CDR3s include the opening cysteine and the closing phenylalanine or tryptophan. Each record gives: V gene, J gene, clone size, D gene, CDR3 DNA, CDR3 protein. A D gene is named only where the DNA matches it firmly. Where a row states a size, it is once, few, many or the class of an expanded clone; other rows omit it.

V: TRBV19; J: TRBJ2-7; size: .; D: TRBD2; DNA: TGTGCCAGTAGTATGGGACTAGCGGGAAATTTCGAGCAGTACTTC; CDR3: CASSMGLAGNFEQYF
V: TRBV15; J: TRBJ1-3; size: .; D: TRBD1; DNA: TGTGCCACCAGCAGAGATCAAACAGGGGCTGGAAACACCATATATTTT; CDR3: CATSRDQTGAGNTIYF
V: TRBV5-8; J: TRBJ2-7; size: .; D: .; DNA: TGTGCCAGCAGCTTGGCGAACTTCTACGAGCAGTACTTC; CDR3: CASSLANFYEQYF
V: TRBV5-1; J: TRBJ2-7; size: .; D: .; DNA: TGCGCCAGCAGCGTGGAGGGCCCGCCCTACGAGCAGTACTTC; CDR3: CASSVEGPPYEQYF
V: TRBV6-1; J: TRBJ2-7; size: .; D: .; DNA: TGTGCCAGCAGTGAAGGGCAGGACCCCTACGAGCAGTACTTC; CDR3: CASSEGQDPYEQYF
V: TRBV28; J: TRBJ2-1; size: .; D: TRBD2; DNA: TGTGCCAGCAGTTTATGCTGGACTAGCGACTACAATGAGCAGTTCTTC; CDR3: CASSLCWTSDYNEQFF
V: TRBV10-2; J: TRBJ2-7; size: .; D: TRBD2; DNA: TGCGCCAGCAGTGACTTCCGACTAGCGGGAGGTATCGAGCAGTACTTC; CDR3: CASSDFRLAGGIEQYF
V: TRBV6-4; J: TRBJ2-1; size: .; D: .; DNA: TGTGCCAGCAGTGACTCAGTGGACTCCTACAATGAGCAGTTCTTC; CDR3: CASSDSVDSYNEQFF
V: TRBV28; J: TRBJ2-3; size: .; D: TRBD2; DNA: TGTGCCAGCAGTCATCCGGGACTATACACAGATACGCAGTATTTT; CDR3: CASSHPGLYTDTQYF
V: TRBV5-1; J: TRBJ2-3; size: .; D: .; DNA: TGCGCCAGCAGCTTGATGGGACACGAGCAAGATACGCAGTATTTT; CDR3: CASSLMGHEQDTQYF
V: TRBV9; J: TRBJ2-7; size: few; D: TRBD2; DNA: TGTGCCAGCAGTAGCGGGATATCCTACGAGCAGTACTTC; CDR3: CASSSGISYEQYF
V: TRBV7-9; J: TRBJ1-5; size: .; D: .; DNA: TGTGCCAGCAGCTTTAGGGCCCAGCCCCAGCATTTT; CDR3: CASSFRAQPQHF
V: TRBV4-2; J: TRBJ1-4; size: .; D: .; DNA: TGTGCCAGCAGCCCCGACGGGGGGACGGGGAATGAAAAACTGTTTTTT; CDR3: CASSPDGGTGNEKLFF
V: TRBV13; J: TRBJ1-1; size: .; D: TRBD1; DNA: TGTGCCAGCAGCTCACCCGGACAGGGGGGGGACACTGAAGCTTTCTTT; CDR3: CASSSPGQGGDTEAFF
V: TRBV5-1; J: TRBJ2-7; size: .; D: TRBD2; DNA: TGCGCCAGCAGCTTCGGACGGGGGGAACTCTACGAGCAGTACTTC; CDR3: CASSFGRGELYEQYF
V: TRBV27; J: TRBJ1-1; size: .; D: .; DNA: TGTGCCAGCAACCAGAGAATGGACACTGAAGCTTTCTTT; CDR3: CASNQRMDTEAFF
V: TRBV27; J: TRBJ2-7; size: .; D: .; DNA: TGTGCCAGCAGTCCAGGGCCTTCCTGGGTCCACGAGCAGTACTTC; CDR3: CASSPGPSWVHEQYF
V: TRBV5-1; J: TRBJ2-7; size: .; D: .; DNA: TGCGCCAGCAGCTTGGCGGGGGGCCTTTTCTACGAGCAGTACTTC; CDR3: CASSLAGGLFYEQYF
V: TRBV5-6; J: TRBJ2-7; size: .; D: .; DNA: TGTGCCAGCAGCTTGGGCGGGTCACGGGGGTTTTACGAGCAGTACTTC; CDR3: CASSLGGSRGFYEQYF
V: TRBV7-9; J: TRBJ2-5; size: once; D: .; DNA: TGTGCCAGCAACTTAGCAGGGCAGCAAGAGACCCAGTACTTC; CDR3: CASNLAGQQETQYF
V: TRBV9; J: TRBJ1-4; size: .; D: .; DNA: TGTGCCAGCAGCGTAGACGGGACAAAAAAAATACTGTTTTTT; CDR3: CASSVDGTKKILFF
V: TRBV15; J: TRBJ2-3; size: .; D: .; DNA: TGTGCCACCAGCAGAGATGTCTATAGCACAGATACGCAGTATTTT; CDR3: CATSRDVYSTDTQYF
V: TRBV15; J: TRBJ2-2; size: .; D: TRBD1; DNA: TGTGCCACCAGCAGAGATTGGCCGGGACAGACCTATGGGGGGGAGCTGTTTTTT; CDR3: CATSRDWPGQTYGGELFF
V: TRBV25-1; J: TRBJ1-4; size: few; D: TRBD1; DNA: TGTGCCAGCTTGGACAGGAAGAATGAAAAACTGTTTTTT; CDR3: CASLDRKNEKLFF
V: TRBV30; J: TRBJ2-2; size: .; D: TRBD2; DNA: TGTGCCTGGAGTACCTGGACTAGGAAGGACCCCGGGGAGCTGTTTTTT; CDR3: CAWSTWTRKDPGELFF
V: TRBV18; J: TRBJ1-2; size: .; D: TRBD1; DNA: TGTGCCAGCTCACCACCTGTGGAGGGGGCCGAATATGGCTACACCTTC; CDR3: CASSPPVEGAEYGYTF
V: TRBV4-2; J: TRBJ2-7; size: many; D: TRBD2; DNA: TGTGCCAGCAGCCAAGGGCTAGCGGGAGAAGGGTACGAGCAGTACTTC; CDR3: CASSQGLAGEGYEQYF
V: TRBV7-9; J: TRBJ1-1; size: many; D: TRBD1; DNA: TGTGCCAGCAGCTTAGTTCAGGGGGCGACAGAAGCTTTCTTT; CDR3: CASSLVQGATEAFF
V: TRBV27; J: TRBJ1-1; size: .; D: .; DNA: TGTGCCAGCAGTTTATCCCCTTGGGGCACTGAAGCTTTCTTT; CDR3: CASSLSPWGTEAFF
V: TRBV4-1; J: TRBJ2-7; size: .; D: .; DNA: TGCGCCAGCAGCCGGGCTGTGCCCGCAACGAGGGAGCAGTACTTC; CDR3: CASSRAVPATREQYF
V: TRBV4-2; J: TRBJ1-2; size: .; D: .; DNA: TGTGCCAGCAGCCAAGCGTCGGCGACAGGCTATGGCTACACCTTC; CDR3: CASSQASATGYGYTF
V: TRBV7-9; J: TRBJ2-7; size: .; D: .; DNA: TGTGCCAGCAGCTTGCCCGGGGGCTACGAGCAGTACTTC; CDR3: CASSLPGGYEQYF
V: TRBV27; J: TRBJ2-1; size: .; D: .; DNA: TGTGCCAGCAGTTGGGGTGGGGTATACAATGAGCAGTTCTTC; CDR3: CASSWGGVYNEQFF
V: TRBV5-4; J: TRBJ2-1; size: .; D: .; DNA: TGTGCCAGCAGCTTGGTGTCTTTGGGGTCCTACAATGAGCAGTTCTTC; CDR3: CASSLVSLGSYNEQFF
V: TRBV10-3; J: TRBJ1-1; size: few; D: TRBD1; DNA: TGTGCCATAAGACGGGACAGGGAGAACACTGAAGCTTTCTTT; CDR3: CAIRRDRENTEAFF
V: TRBV13; J: TRBJ2-3; size: .; D: .; DNA: TGTGCCAGCAGCTTACCCCTCGCCCCAGATACGCAGTATTTT; CDR3: CASSLPLAPDTQYF
V: TRBV6-4; J: TRBJ2-7; size: .; D: .; DNA: TGTGCCAGCAGTGAAGGGAGAAACTACGAGCAGTACTTC; CDR3: CASSEGRNYEQYF
V: TRBV23-1; J: TRBJ2-7; size: .; D: .; DNA: TGCGCCAGCAACGGCAGGGTCGTCTACGAGCAGTACTTC; CDR3: CASNGRVVYEQYF